The 16 T cell receptor beta chains below come from one sample, sequenced in a study of shared clonotypes between healthy human individuals. The repertoire was sequenced with immunoSEQ multiplex PCR; TCRdb's copy has only in-frame clones and lacks some. This table has 2 million to 2.5 million clones, roughly 93% appearing once. The sequenced sample was naive CD4+ T cells from PBMCs. Subset denoted: CD45RA+ positively selected. Receptors originate from a man between 18 and 35 years old in good health. Some clones in this sample may be carry-over from other donors' samples.

The chain uses TRBV28 and TRBJ1-6; tentatively, D is TRBD1 (5 bases). The CDR3 has 16 amino acids. V dropped 3 bases and J dropped 1 base, with 10 bases sitting between them. The V gene's germline CDR1 is MDHEN and CDR2 SYDVKM. CDR3 residues: CASSFAQASYNSPLHF. The CDR3 DNA reads as TGTGCCAGCAGTTTTGCACAGGCATCCTATAATTCACCCCTCCACTTT.

CDR3 DNA: TGTGCCAGGCCTATAAGAGGGAACACTGAAGCTTTCTTT. Protein: CARPIRGNTEAFF. The chain has TRBV28 and TRBJ1-1; D gene uncertain. Trimming took off 9 bases at V and 1 base at J, with 12 bases between the two ends. Germline CDR1 is MDHEN and CDR2 is SYDVKM. The CDR3 consists of 13 residues. Full variable domain (remainder filled in from reference TRBV28 and TRBJ1-1): DVKVTQSSRYLVKRTGEKVFLECVQDMDHENMFWYRQDPGLGLRLIYFSYDVKMKEKGDIPEGYSVSREKKERFSLILESASTNQTSMYLCARPIRGNTEAFFGQGTRLTVV.

Notes on this clone: This specimen includes other DNA sequences encoding the same CDR3. This chain uses TRBV5-1 with TRBJ2-1, with 12 bases aligning to TRBD2. Germline V gene lookup returns CDR1 SGHRS and CDR2 YFSETQ. The CDR3 is made up of 16 amino acids. V lost 4 bases, J lost 4 bases, and 6 bases stayed unmatched. DNA of the CDR3: TGCGCCAGCAGCCTTGTACTAGCGGGAGGTTACAATGAGCAGTTCTTC. This codes for CASSLVLAGGYNEQFF.

The V and J genes are TRBV29-1 and TRBJ2-7, with 9 nucleotides matching TRBD1. Germline trimming cut 7 bases from V and 3 bases from J; bases unmatched to any gene: 13. The CDR3 contains 15 residues. Germline V lookup: CDR1 SQVTM, CDR2 ANQGSEA. For the CDR3, the DNA is TGCAGCGCGATTGATCCGGGACAGGGAAACTACGAGCAGTACTTC. This gives the protein CSAIDPGQGNYEQYF.

This sequence joins TRBV30 and TRBJ2-7; 11 nucleotides agree with TRBD2. Germline CDR1 and CDR2: GTSNPN and SVGIG (reference sequence). This CDR3 comprises 11 residues. The CDR3 spells CVASGRYEQYF. In DNA form, the CDR3 reads TGTGTGGCTAGCGGGAGGTACGAGCAGTACTTC.

The CDR3 reads CASSHPGTSQGSYEQYF. In DNA form, the CDR3 reads TGCGCCAGCAGTCATCCCGGGACCAGCCAGGGGAGTTACGAGCAGTACTTC. The chain employs TRBV23-1 and TRBJ2-7; D might be TRBD1 (6 bases). TRBV23-1 is sorted into the ORF group, with uncertain function. V lost 3 bases and J lost 4, with 22 bases in between. This CDR3 is 17 amino acids long.

V and J are TRBV19 and TRBJ2-7; D assignment may be TRBD1 or TRBD2 (5 bases each). V gave up 7 bases and J gave up 6 bases, with 19 bases separating them. Germline-derived CDR1 and CDR2 are LNHDA and SQIVND (reference sequence). This CDR3 has 14 amino acids. The CDR3 DNA follows: TGTGCCAGTACTACGGGACCACATGGTGGCGAGCAGTACTTC. It codes for CASTTGPHGGEQYF.

V and J are TRBV5-8 and TRBJ2-1; 9 bases fit TRBD1. The germline CDR1 and CDR2 sequences are SGHTS and YDEGEE. The CDR3 covers 15 residues. J gave up 6 bases and V 2 bases, and 6 bases lay outside the gene matches. The CDR3 is CASSLPGQGRNEQFF. The CDR3 DNA reads TGTGCCAGCAGCTTACCGGGACAGGGCCGCAATGAGCAGTTCTTC.

This clone was recorded only once. V and J are TRBV7-9 and TRBJ2-7; tentative D call: TRBD1 (5 bases). CDR1 is SEHNR and CDR2 is FQNEAQ in the germline V gene (reference sequence). V shed 3 bases and J shed 0 bases, with 9 bases lying between them. The CDR3 has 14 amino acids. In nucleotides, the CDR3 is TGTGCCAGCAGCTTCAGGGCCAGCTCCTACGAGCAGTACTTC. Amino acid sequence: CASSFRASSYEQYF.

The rearrangement uses TRBV19 and TRBJ1-1; D not certain. The germline V gene has CDR1 LNHDA and CDR2 SQIVND (reference sequence). The CDR3 extends over 14 amino acids. V was pared by 9 bases and J by 11 bases, with 25 bases between. The CDR3: CASSTPNSRVVAFF. The CDR3 DNA reads as TGTGCCAGCTCAACGCCAAATAGTAGGGTTGTTGCTTTCTTT. Full variable domain (remainder filled in from reference TRBV19 and TRBJ1-1): DGGITQSPKYLFRKEGQNVTLSCEQNLNHDAMYWYRQDPGQGLRLIYYSQIVNDFQKGDIAEGYSVSREKKESFPLTVTSAQKNPTAFYLCASSTPNSRVVAFFGQGTRLTVV.

V and J are TRBV6-5 and TRBJ2-5; a weak D match, TRBD1 (5 bases). TRBJ2-7 matches the DNA end more closely, so the J call is doubtful. The CDR3 has 14 amino acids. The germline gives CDR1 MNHEY, CDR2 SVGAGI. CDR3 DNA sequence: TGTGCCAGCAGTTACGACAAGGGGCCCTACGAGCAGTACTTC. Its protein product is CASSYDKGPYEQYF.

The V call is TRBV2, the J call TRBJ2-4; no reliable D call. The ends were cut back, 2 bases at V and 1 base at J, with 9 bases in the middle. The length of the CDR3 is 15 residues. Germline CDR1 SNHLY, CDR2 FYNNEI. The CDR3 loop reads CASSEWREAKNIQYF. The CDR3 nucleotides read TGTGCCAGCAGTGAATGGCGAGAGGCCAAAAACATTCAGTACTTC. The whole variable domain, remainder taken from reference TRBV2 and TRBJ2-4, is EPEVTQTPSHQVTQMGQEVILRCVPISNHLYFYWYRQILGQKVEFLVSFYNNEISEKSEIFDDQFSVERPDGSNFTLKIRSTKLEDSAMYFCASSEWREAKNIQYFGAGTRLSVL.

Of note for this clone: This sample also contains other DNA sequences that code for the same CDR3. J is TRBJ2-7 and V is TRBV28, with D possibly being TRBD2 (5 bases). Looked up from germline, CDR1 is MDHEN and CDR2 is SYDVKM. Trimming shortened V by 6 bases and J by 4 bases, and 13 bases separated the two germline ends. The CDR3 is 13 amino acids. As DNA, the CDR3 is TGTGCCAGCAGCTTCCGGACGGGATACGAGCAGTACTTC. It yields the protein CASSFRTGYEQYF.

The chain recombines TRBV5-1 with TRBJ2-7; 7 bases line up with TRBD2. The junction had 7 bases not matched to a gene; V was cut back by 0 bases and J by 4 bases. CDR1 is SGHRS and CDR2 is YFSETQ in the germline V gene. The CDR3 runs to 15 residues. The CDR3 here is CASSLGRESGYEQYF. DNA of the CDR3: TGCGCCAGCAGCTTGGGGCGGGAGTCAGGATACGAGCAGTACTTC.

V and J are TRBV9 and TRBJ2-5; D is perhaps TRBD2 (6 bases). Per the germline V gene, CDR1 is SGDLS and CDR2 is YYNGEE. The CDR3 totals 16 residues. Trimming removed 0 bases from V and 0 bases from J, with 12 bases in between. The DNA for the CDR3 is TGTGCCAGCAGCGTAGGGTCCCGGGACTACCAAGAGACCCAGTACTTC. It encodes CASSVGSRDYQETQYF.

This sequence joins TRBV29-1 and TRBJ2-1; weak D call: TRBD1 (5 bases). Germline V gene sequence: CDR1 SQVTM, CDR2 ANQGSEA. Trimming shortened V by 1 base and J by 4 bases, and 8 bases separated the two germline ends. The CDR3 runs 13 residues. The CDR3 nucleotides read TGCAGCGTTGAAGGGACAAATTACAATGAGCAGTTCTTC. Its protein product is CSVEGTNYNEQFF.